A selection of T cell receptor beta chains follows, all from one sample in a study of T cells after yellow fever vaccination. MiXCR, applied by TCRdb to the 5' RACE reads, yields one record per CDR3 protein. The sample includes approximately 300,000 distinct CDR3 sequences, around 6.8% of them seen just once. Material: PBMCs, obtained approximately 47 days after the first yellow fever vaccination. These receptor sequences come from a man aged 18 to 29 who received the YFV17D yellow fever vaccine. CDR3s include the opening cysteine and the closing phenylalanine or tryptophan. The order of the fields is J gene, clone size, V gene, D gene, CDR3 DNA, CDR3 protein. The D gene is left open where the match is weak. Size is omitted from some rows. Given values are once, few, many or a class for expanded clones.

TRBJ2-3,many,TRBV7-7,.,TGTGCTAGCAGCCGGTGGTATTTT,CASSRWYF
TRBJ2-1,few,TRBV9,TRBD2,TGTGCCAGCAGCGTAAGCGGGGAAAACAATGAGCAGTTCTTC,CASSVSGENNEQFF
TRBJ2-1,.,TRBV18,TRBD1,TGTGCCAGCTCACTAAGGACAGGGACCGGTAATGAGCAGTTCTTC,CASSLRTGTGNEQFF
TRBJ2-1,few,TRBV6-1,TRBD2,TGTGCCAGCGGACGAAATTTAGCGGGGGGGCGAATTGAGCAGTTCTTC,CASGRNLAGGRIEQFF
TRBJ2-5,many,TRBV20-1,.,TGCAGTGCACCCCCGGGGGGCGGAGAGACCCAGTACTTC,CSAPPGGGETQYF
TRBJ2-1,.,TRBV19,.,TGTGCCAGTAGTAGGGGACAAGTCGTACACGAGCAGTTCTTC,CASSRGQVVHEQFF
TRBJ1-4,.,TRBV7-9,.,TGTGCCACCAGGGGCCGGGGTGAAAAACTGTTTTTT,CATRGRGEKLFF
TRBJ2-6,few,TRBV18,TRBD1,TGTGCCAGCTCAACCCGGACAGGGGGTGGATCTGGGGCCAACGTCCTGACTTTC,CASSTRTGGGSGANVLTF
TRBJ2-7,few,TRBV27,.,TGTGCCAGCAGTTTAAGTTGGGCCCTCTCCTACGAGCAGTACTTC,CASSLSWALSYEQYF
TRBJ2-5,.,TRBV9,TRBD1,TGTGCCAGCAGCGTAGCTCCCCAGGGGGCCAACCAAGGTACCCAGTACTTC,CASSVAPQGANQGTQYF
TRBJ1-4,.,TRBV25-1,.,TGTGCCAGCAGTGATATCAGTGAAAAACTGTTTTTT,CASSDISEKLFF
TRBJ2-1,many,TRBV9,.,TGTGCCAGCAGCGTAGCGGGGTACAATGAGCAGTTCTTC,CASSVAGYNEQFF
TRBJ2-7,few,TRBV6-5,TRBD2,TGTGCCAGCAAGCGGGGTTACGAGCAGTACTTC,CASKRGYEQYF
TRBJ2-1,.,TRBV30,.,TGTGCCTGGTCAGGGCTTGTTCCTGAGAGTGAGCAGTTCTTC,CAWSGLVPESEQFF
TRBJ2-1,.,TRBV5-1,.,TGCGCCAGTACGATCGGCGGAGGGAGTTTCAATGAGCAGTTCTTC,CASTIGGGSFNEQFF
TRBJ1-1,few,TRBV7-2,.,TGTGCCAGCAGCCCACGTTCTGGGACGTGGACTGAAGCTTTCTTT,CASSPRSGTWTEAFF
TRBJ2-1,many,TRBV5-1,TRBD1,TGCGCCAGCAGCGAGGACAGGCGGCAGTTCTTC,CASSEDRRQFF
TRBJ2-7,few,TRBV20-1,TRBD2,TGCAGTGCTAGAGATCCCACCAGCGGGGACTCCTACGAGCAGTACTTC,CSARDPTSGDSYEQYF
TRBJ2-5,few,TRBV20-1,.,TGCAGTGCTAGGCAGGACCCAACCCAAGAGACCCAGTACTTC,CSARQDPTQETQYF
TRBJ2-5,many,TRBV10-3,TRBD1,TGTGCCATCAGGTCACAGGGGGCTACTTCTGAGACCCAGTACTTC,CAIRSQGATSETQYF
TRBJ1-2,few,TRBV6-2/TRBV6-3,.,TGTGCCAGCAGACAGGAGGGGAAGAGGGGCTACACCTTC,CASRQEGKRGYTF
TRBJ2-7,many,TRBV9,.,TGTGCCAGCAGCCGCTCGGGGAGTACCTACGAGCAGTACTTC,CASSRSGSTYEQYF
TRBJ2-1,.,TRBV5-6,TRBD1,TGTGCCAGCAGCGTTGAGGACAGGGTCTACAATGAGCAGTTCTTC,CASSVEDRVYNEQFF
TRBJ2-1,few,TRBV20-1,.,TGCAGTGTATGGGGGCAAGTAGGGGAGCAGTTCTTC,CSVWGQVGEQFF
TRBJ2-7,.,TRBV6-6,.,TGTGCCAGCAGTCAACTAAAATACGAGCAGTACTTC,CASSQLKYEQYF
TRBJ2-3,.,TRBV9,TRBD2,TGTGCCAGCAGCGCTCTAGCGGGTACGCAGTATTTT,CASSALAGTQYF
TRBJ2-3,many,TRBV12-3/TRBV12-4,TRBD1,TGTGCCAGCAGACAGGAAGAGGTCGGGACAGCTAGCACAGATACGCAGTATTTT,CASRQEEVGTASTDTQYF
TRBJ1-3,.,TRBV20-1,TRBD1,TGCAGTGCCGGGACAGGGGGCTTTAACACCATATATTTT,CSAGTGGFNTIYF
TRBJ2-3,few,TRBV20-1,TRBD2,TGCAGTGCTAGAGGGGGGCAGCGGGGGGTGCCAGATACGCAGTATTTT,CSARGGQRGVPDTQYF
TRBJ2-3,.,TRBV24-1,TRBD1,TGTGCCACCAGTGATGCCGGGACAGGGTCAGATACGCAGTATTTT,CATSDAGTGSDTQYF
TRBJ1-5,few,TRBV20-1,TRBD1,TGCAGTGCCCAGACAGGGGGCGAGGTTCAGCCCCAGCATTTT,CSAQTGGEVQPQHF
TRBJ2-7,.,TRBV3-1,.,TGTGCCAGCAGCCCCTACGGATGGCAGTACGAGCAGTACTTC,CASSPYGWQYEQYF
TRBJ2-1,many,TRBV5-1,.,TGCGCCAGCAGCCTGCTGGGGAATGAGCAGTTCTTC,CASSLLGNEQFF
TRBJ2-2,.,TRBV27,TRBD2,TGTGCCAGCAGTTTAGGGGCGGGGGGGCCCATCGGGGAGCTGTTTTTT,CASSLGAGGPIGELFF
TRBJ1-2,few,TRBV5-1,.,TGCGCCAGCAGCTTGGCCTGGGGCACCCCTTATGGCTACACCTTC,CASSLAWGTPYGYTF
TRBJ2-7,many,TRBV20-1,TRBD1,TGCAGTGCTAGTTATGCCGGGACAGGTCCCTACGAGCAGTACTTC,CSASYAGTGPYEQYF
TRBJ1-4,few,TRBV12-3/TRBV12-4,.,TGTGCCAGCACCCCTTCGGGGGGGAGGGAGGCAACTAATGAAAAACTGTTTTTT,CASTPSGGREATNEKLFF
TRBJ2-6,.,TRBV20-1,.,TGCAGTGCTAGCGGAGGTCCGAGCTCTGGGGCCAACGTCCTGACTTTC,CSASGGPSSGANVLTF
TRBJ2-7,many,TRBV20-1,TRBD1,TGCAGTGCTAGAGATTACAGGGGGCTCGAGCAGTACTTC,CSARDYRGLEQYF
TRBJ2-7,few,TRBV20-1,.,TGCAGTGCTAGGGGGGTTGGGAGTTTCCCCGAGCAGTACTTC,CSARGVGSFPEQYF
TRBJ2-1,few,TRBV6-2/TRBV6-3,.,TGTGCCAGCAGTTACTCTTTGATAGGGATAGGAACAGACTACAATGAGCAGTTCTTC,CASSYSLIGIGTDYNEQFF
TRBJ2-1,many,TRBV5-4,.,TGTGCCAGCAGCCCGAACTGGGCGTCTAGAGAAAGACAGTTCTTC,CASSPNWASRERQFF